This TCR beta chain was recorded in a study of CD4+ T cells in melanoma (dated by TCRdb to 2022 to 2024). Regarding the complete study: Neoantigen-specific CD4+ T cells in human melanoma were investigated in the study. Here is what the overall study found, with its caveats: Diverse differentiation states were reported to be shown by neoantigen-specific CD4+ T cells in melanoma. Neoantigen-specific CD4+ T cells were reported to be correlated with the function of CD8+ T cells, macrophages and B cells.

Including the terminal cysteine and phenylalanine, the CDR3 comprises 15 residues. Of all the DNA, just the CDR3 is kept, 45 bases in frame from base 1. V is reduced by 4 bases and J by 2 bases, leaving a spacing of 13 bases between them. Reading the germline V gene gives CDR1 SGHAT and CDR2 FQNNGV. The library came from the immunoSEQ multiplex PCR assay. As stored in TCRdb, this immuneACCESS dataset retains in-frame rearrangements with V and J assigned. A fraction of the clones does not appear; measured against another copy, unresolved V genes explain less than half of the discrepancy, and the remainder lacks a known reason. Here the sample has 9,500 to 13,000 clones; roughly 78% occur a single time. The ten largest clonotypes hold around 21% of the sample. Points on this clone: The antigen this receptor binds is unknown. No clone much larger than this one lies a single base away; base qualities are absent.

The donors were people with melanoma. This receptor chain uses TRBV11-2 and TRBJ2-3; a tentative D match to TRBD2 spans 5 bases. The sample comprised cells from a culture (not recorded whether cultured in vitro). This TCR came from a human donor with melanoma. The DNA reads as follows: TGTGCCAGCAGCTCGATCCAGCGGAACACAGATACGCAGTATTTT. It specifies CASSSIQRNTDTQYF.